This is a list of T cell receptor beta chains from one sample in a study of PD-L1 blockade in urothelial cancer. Produced via immunoSEQ multiplex PCR; TCRdb's table is partial and in-frame only. The profile shows approximately 24,000 clones, 70% to 90% of them singletons. The sample was PBMCs, taken around atezolizumab (anti-PD-L1) treatment. The origin of the receptors is a man between 60 and 75 years old with urothelial cancer. CDR3s include the opening cysteine and the closing phenylalanine or tryptophan. D genes are given only for firm matches. Size values are once, few and many counts, or a class for expanded clones, and some rows have none.

TRBV6-6	TRBJ1-6	NA	TRBD1	TGTGCCAGCAGGGGACAGGATAATTCACCCCTCCACTTT	CASRGQDNSPLHF
TRBV2	TRBJ1-3	few	NA	TGTGCCAGCGGCGGGACCGCTTTATCTGGAAACACCATATATTTT	CASGGTALSGNTIYF
TRBV6-1	TRBJ2-7	once	TRBD2	TGTGCCAGCAGTGAAGGGGGGGGACTAGACTACGAGCAGTACTTC	CASSEGGGLDYEQYF
TRBV18	TRBJ1-4	NA	NA	TGTGCCAGCTCACCATCGACAGGAGCTCAGGAAAAACTGTTTTTT	CASSPSTGAQEKLFF
TRBV5-1	TRBJ2-5	NA	TRBD2	TGCGCCAGCAGCTTTAGCGGGGGGGCCCGGGAGACCCAGTACTTC	CASSFSGGARETQYF
TRBV7-9	TRBJ2-7	NA	TRBD1	TGTGCCAGCACCCGGTTAAAGGGACAGGGGCCCCACGAGCAGTACTTC	CASTRLKGQGPHEQYF
TRBV2	TRBJ1-6	NA	NA	TGTGCCAGCAGTGAATACAGGCCGAGCTCCTATAATTCACCCCTCCACTTT	CASSEYRPSSYNSPLHF
TRBV7-2	TRBJ1-1	NA	NA	TGTGCCAGCAGCTTATCGCGGGGGTATACTGAAGCTTTCTTT	CASSLSRGYTEAFF
TRBV5-1	TRBJ1-2	NA	TRBD1	TGCGCCAGCAGCTCGGCGGGGTCAGGGGGCCGGGCTAACTATGGCTACACCTTC	CASSSAGSGGRANYGYTF
TRBV19	TRBJ2-2	NA	NA	TGTGCCAGTAGTATCAGGCCTATGGCGAACACCGGGGAGCTGTTTTTT	CASSIRPMANTGELFF
TRBV2	TRBJ1-2	NA	TRBD1	TGTGCCAGCAGAGGGGACAGGGATGGCTACACCTTC	CASRGDRDGYTF